The next 25 T cell receptor beta chains were all read from a single sample in a study of identical twins. A single record per CDR3 protein comes from TCRdb applying MiXCR to the 5' RACE reads. This table holds 500,000 to 700,000 distinct CDR3 sequences, 7% to 7.5% found once. These data also formed part of another study, on yellow fever vaccine responses in identical twins.

Sequenced material: PBMCs. These receptor sequences come from a woman aged 18-29 years in good health.

This clonotype was counted ten times or more. The J gene is TRBJ2-2, the V gene TRBV12-5; D is undetermined. Trimming took 6 bases from V and 6 from J, leaving 11 bases between them. Germline lookup yields CDR1 LGHNT and CDR2 FRNRAP. The CDR3 has 13 residues. This chain's CDR3 is CASGWGRAGELFF. In DNA, the CDR3 is TGTGCTAGTGGATGGGGTCGCGCCGGGGAGCTGTTTTTT. Filled out from reference TRBV12-5 and TRBJ2-2, the complete variable domain reads DARVTQTPRHKVTEMGQEVTMRCQPILGHNTVFWYRQTMMQGLELLAYFRNRAPLDDSGMPKDRFSAEMPDATLATLKIQPSEPRDSAVYFCASGWGRAGELFFGEGSRLTVL.

Details on this clonotype: A read error may produce the germline difference seen at one junction end. The V and J genes are TRBV20-1 and TRBJ2-3; 15 nucleotides agree with TRBD2. The length of the CDR3 is 16 residues. Per the germline V gene, CDR1 is DFQATT and CDR2 is SNEGSKA (reference sequence). In DNA, the CDR3 is TGCTGTGCTTCGGGACTAGCGGGAGGAAGTGCAGATACGCAGTATTTT. Protein: CCASGLAGGSADTQYF.

In its sample, this clonotype was seen many times. V and J are TRBV12-3 or TRBV12-4 and TRBJ2-1; tentative D call: TRBD1 (5 bases). Deletions cut 3 bases from V and 5 bases from J, with 14 bases between. The CDR3 covers 15 residues. The CDR3 sequence is CASSLFGASHNEQFF. The CDR3 region has the DNA TGTGCCAGCAGTTTGTTTGGGGCTTCGCACAATGAGCAGTTCTTC.

The chain employs TRBV7-8 and TRBJ2-1; no firm D call. The V gene lost 5 bases and the J gene lost 9 bases, with 14 bases spanning the gap. The CDR3 has 13 amino acids. Germline V CDR1 and CDR2: SGHVS, FQNEAQ. CDR3 sequence: CASSPYSRGEQFF. Written as DNA, the CDR3 is TGTGCCAGCAGCCCGTATAGCCGCGGTGAGCAGTTCTTC.

This clonotype was seen only a few times. The chain links TRBV15 to TRBJ2-1; D perhaps matches TRBD2 (6 bases). CDR1 LNHNV and CDR2 YYDKDF come from the germline V gene (reference sequence). Trimming left V 4 bases short and J 5 bases short, with 12 bases between. This CDR3 has 14 residues. The CDR3 is CATSKGRDNNEQFF. The CDR3, as DNA: TGTGCCACCAGCAAGGGGCGGGATAACAATGAGCAGTTCTTC.

In regard to this clonotype: A much larger clone differs from this one at a single base, so this may be a read error. J is TRBJ2-6 and V is TRBV4-2; no definite D call. This CDR3 contains 15 residues. V was shortened by 4 bases and J by 2 bases, with 9 bases between the two germline ends. CDR1 and CDR2 from the germline V gene are LGHNA and YNFKEQ. Written as DNA, the CDR3 is TGTGCCAGCAGCCGAGGTCATACTGGGGCCAACGTCCTGACTTTC. Its protein product is CASSRGHTGANVLTF.

The chain carries TRBV29-1 and TRBJ2-7, with 7 nucleotides matching TRBD1. The CDR3 loop spans 13 amino acids. Germline CDR1 and CDR2: SQVTM and ANQGSEA. After removal of 6 bases from V and 1 base from J, the junction contained 6 bases not matched to a gene. For the CDR3, the DNA is TGCAGCGTCCGAAACAGGGGTTCCTACGAGCAGTACTTC. Encoded protein: CSVRNRGSYEQYF.

This clonotype was detected only a few times. The J gene is TRBJ2-3, the V gene TRBV7-9; D unclear. The CDR3 length is 14 residues. V lost 4 bases and J 3 bases, leaving 11 bases between the germline ends. CDR1 is SEHNR, CDR2 FQNEAQ, per germline (reference sequence). As DNA, the CDR3 is TGTGCCAGCAGCTCCTCCCCCACAACAGATACGCAGTATTTT. Translating gives CASSSSPTTDTQYF.

This clonotype was seen a handful of times. A junction boundary mismatches the germline segment, possibly from a read error. The gene calls are TRBV5-5 and TRBJ2-1; D is tentatively TRBD1 or TRBD2 (6 bases each). Germline V lookup: CDR1 SGHKS, CDR2 YYEKEE (reference sequence). The CDR3 is 15 amino acids. CDR3 nucleotides: TGTGCCAGCAGCCCGAAGGGGGGCGGCTACGATGAGCAGTTCTTC. Protein sequence: CASSPKGGGYDEQFF.

This clonotype was counted only a few times. The chain has TRBV7-8 and TRBJ2-5; 8 bases are a match to TRBD2. The ends lost 2 bases at V and 2 bases at J; junction bases unmatched: 13. The CDR3 is made up of 18 amino acids. Germline lookup yields CDR1 SGHVS and CDR2 FQNEAQ. CDR3 sequence reads: CASSLNTREDADQETQYF. CDR3 DNA sequence: TGTGCCAGCAGCTTAAATACGCGGGAGGACGCGGATCAAGAGACCCAGTACTTC.

A few counts support this clonotype. The chain combines TRBV12-3 or TRBV12-4 with TRBJ2-5; D perhaps matches TRBD1 (6 bases). The CDR3 has 14 amino acids. Deletions cut 6 bases from V and 3 bases from J, with 14 bases between. The CDR3 here is CASRTGNEKETQYF. CDR3 DNA: TGTGCCAGCAGAACAGGGAATGAGAAAGAGACCCAGTACTTC.

This clonotype occurred many times. This chain links TRBV5-1 with TRBJ2-2; TRBD2 might be the D (5 bases). CDR3 size: 15 residues. Germline CDR1 and CDR2: SGHRS and YFSETQ. The ends were cut back, 5 bases at V and 7 bases at J, with 18 bases in the middle. CDR3 residues: CASRYSNWTGGELFF. The CDR3 DNA reads TGCGCCAGCAGGTACTCCAACTGGACTGGCGGGGAGCTGTTTTTT.

This clonotype was seen a handful of times. The chain carries TRBV28 and TRBJ2-3, with TRBD2 matching over 8 bases. CDR3 length: 14 amino acids. Germline CDR1 and CDR2: MDHEN and SYDVKM. J gave up 7 bases and V 3 bases, and 6 bases lay outside the gene matches. The CDR3 loop is CASSFRGGFHTQYF. In DNA, the CDR3 is TGTGCCAGCAGTTTCCGGGGGGGTTTTCATACGCAGTATTTT. The entire variable domain, with the rest obtained from reference TRBV28 and TRBJ2-3, is as follows: DVKVTQSSRYLVKRTGEKVFLECVQDMDHENMFWYRQDPGLGLRLIYFSYDVKMKEKGDIPEGYSVSREKKERFSLILESASTNQTSMYLCASSFRGGFHTQYFGPGTRLTVL.

This clonotype has a count of ten or more. DNA of the CDR3: TGTGCCAGCAGCCAGACAGGGCGCGAGCAGTACTTC. This gives the protein CASSQTGREQYF. The V and J genes are TRBV3-1 and TRBJ2-7, with 7 bases matching TRBD1. The CDR3 contains 12 residues. Germline values: CDR1 LGHDT, CDR2 YNNKEL (reference sequence). The J segment lost 6 bases and the V segment lost 3 bases, leaving 2 bases of the junction unmatched.

The chain has TRBV15 and TRBJ2-7; D call uncertain. Germline lookup yields CDR1 LNHNV and CDR2 YYDKDF (reference sequence). There are 12 residues in the CDR3. V was cut by 1 base and J by 5 bases, with 6 bases left in between. The DNA of the CDR3 is TGTGCCACCAGCAGAGGGGCAGACGAGCAGTACGTC. Translating it yields CATSRGADEQYV.

The chain couples TRBV7-8 to TRBJ2-7; D remains unclear. V was cut by 0 bases and J by 2 bases, with 17 bases left in between. CDR3 length: 17 amino acids. Germline CDR1 reads SGHVS; CDR2 reads FQNEAQ. The chain's CDR3 is CASSLAGYYDGPYEQYV. The CDR3, as DNA: TGTGCCAGCAGCTTAGCGGGTTATTATGACGGACCCTACGAGCAGTACGTC.

The chain employs TRBV7-9 and TRBJ2-5; D gene uncertain. V lost 4 bases and J lost 3, with 21 bases in between. The CDR3 is made up of 17 amino acids. From germline, CDR1 is SEHNR and CDR2 FQNEAQ (reference sequence). The CDR3 DNA follows: TGTGCCAGCAGCTCGCGCTCCGGGCCCAAAAGCAAAGAGACCCAGTACTTC. This gives the protein CASSSRSGPKSKETQYF. The variable domain in full, with the rest retrieved from reference TRBV7-9 and TRBJ2-5, is DTGVSQNPRHKITKRGQNVTFRCDPISEHNRLYWYRQTLGQGPEFLTYFQNEAQLEKSRLLSDRFSAERPKGSFSTLEIQRTEQGDSAMYLCASSSRSGPKSKETQYFGPGTRLLVL.

This clonotype has ten or more counts. This sequence joins TRBV5-1 and TRBJ1-1; D not resolved. The CDR3 sequence is 15 residues long. Germline CDR1 and CDR2: SGHRS and YFSETQ. Trimming took 5 bases from V and 0 from J, leaving 14 bases between them. The CDR3 DNA is TGCGCCAGCAGGTCCCTTCGCGGGATGAACACTGAAGCTTTCTTT. This translates into CASRSLRGMNTEAFF.

This clonotype was detected once. V gene TRBV6-5 combines with J gene TRBJ1-2; D is unresolved. Germline loops: CDR1 MNHEY, CDR2 SVGAGI. Trimming took 4 bases from V and 0 from J, leaving 9 bases between them. The CDR3 loop spans 14 amino acids. In DNA form, the CDR3 reads TGTGCCAGCAGTTCCGTAGAAACTAACTATGGCTACACCTTC. Amino acid sequence: CASSSVETNYGYTF.

CDR3 residues: CASIQDVVLSTDTQYF. The CDR3 DNA reads as TGTGCCAGCATCCAAGATGTGGTCCTTAGCACAGATACGCAGTATTTT. The rearrangement joins TRBV28 to TRBJ2-3; no clear D. Per germline, CDR1 MDHEN and CDR2 SYDVKM. The ends were cut back, 7 bases at V and 0 bases at J, with 17 bases in the middle. The CDR3 sequence is 16 residues long.

There are a few counts of this clonotype. The gene calls are TRBV29-1 and TRBJ1-5; D gene ambiguous. V dropped 6 bases and J dropped 5 bases, with 14 bases sitting between them. CDR3 length: 13 amino acids. Germline CDR1 and CDR2: SQVTM and ANQGSEA. CDR3 sequence: CSVLFGWYQPQHF. Written as DNA, the CDR3 is TGCAGCGTCCTCTTTGGTTGGTATCAGCCCCAGCATTTT.

This clonotype was recorded a few times. This CDR3 is CASSNNGARGETQYF. DNA for the CDR3: TGTGCCAGCAGCAACAACGGGGCTCGGGGAGAGACCCAGTACTTC. V gene TRBV5-5 combines with J gene TRBJ2-5, with D perhaps given as TRBD1 or TRBD2 (5 bases each). This CDR3 region has 15 residues. Germline V gene data show CDR1 as SGHKS and CDR2 as YYEKEE (reference sequence). V lost 4 bases to trimming and J lost 4 bases, with 17 bases between them.

The CDR3: CASSSGTGESTYEQYF. The CDR3 region has the DNA TGTGCCAGCAGCTCCGGGACAGGGGAGTCTACCTACGAGCAGTACTTC. J is TRBJ2-7 and V is TRBV5-6, with 10 bases lining up with TRBD1. The CDR3 extends over 16 amino acids. J lost 2 bases, V lost 3 bases, and 8 bases had no gene match. The V gene's germline CDR1 is SGHDT and CDR2 YYEEEE.

This clonotype has just a few counts. At one boundary the junction diverges from the germline segment, which might be a read error. The J gene is TRBJ2-1, the V gene TRBV15; D may match TRBD1 or TRBD2 (5 bases each). The CDR3 is 15 residues long. The germline CDR1 and CDR2 sequences are LNHNV and YYDKDF (reference sequence). The CDR3 is CATSGTAGSVNGQFF. CDR3 coding DNA: TGTGCCACCAGCGGGACCGCTGGGTCTGTCAATGGGCAGTTCTTC.

This clonotype was counted many times. The rearrangement joins TRBV12-3 or TRBV12-4 to TRBJ1-2; TRBD1 matches at 11 bases. This CDR3 has 16 residues. V shed 7 bases, J shed 0 bases, and the junction held 7 bases outside the gene matches. The CDR3 reads CASTQDRGRTNYGYTF. The CDR3 nucleotides read TGTGCCAGCACCCAGGACAGGGGGCGAACTAACTATGGCTACACCTTC.